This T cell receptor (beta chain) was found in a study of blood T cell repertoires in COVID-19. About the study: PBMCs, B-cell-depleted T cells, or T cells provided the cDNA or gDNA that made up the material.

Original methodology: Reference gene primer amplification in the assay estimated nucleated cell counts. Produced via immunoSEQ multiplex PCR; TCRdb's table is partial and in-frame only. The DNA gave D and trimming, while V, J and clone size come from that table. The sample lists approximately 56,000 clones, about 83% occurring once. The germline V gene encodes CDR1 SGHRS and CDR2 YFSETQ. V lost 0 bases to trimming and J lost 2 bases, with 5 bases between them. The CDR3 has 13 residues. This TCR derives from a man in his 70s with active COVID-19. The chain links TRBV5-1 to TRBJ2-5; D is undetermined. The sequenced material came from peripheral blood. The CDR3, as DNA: TGCGCCAGCAGCTTGGGAACTCAAGAGACCCAGTACTTC. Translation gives CASSLGTQETQYF.